This T cell receptor beta chain was sequenced for a study of T cells in localized non-small cell lung cancer. Clones were sequenced by immunoSEQ multiplex PCR, and TCRdb holds only the in-frame ones, with some missing. The profile shows 1,800 or so clones, 40% to 50% of them singletons. Germline V gives CDR1 MRHNA, CDR2 SNTAGT. This CDR3 is built from 11 residues. Trimming cost V 3 bases and J 6 bases, with 2 bases left between them. This clone has only a few counts. Sequences were derived from lung tumor tissue, sampled before any cancer treatment. The chain combines TRBV6-4 with TRBJ2-2, with D uncertain. The sequence derives from a male donor older than 55 with stage II lung adenocarcinoma. The CDR3 bases are TGTGCCAGCAGTGATGCCGGGGAGCTGTTTTTT. This encodes CASSDAGELFF.